The 31 T cell receptor beta chains presented below share a single source sample, sequenced in a study of CD8 T cells in ankylosing spondylitis. These receptors' targets are unknown. General study findings and limits: A motif of fewer than ten highly homologous TCR beta variants was seen as apparently characteristic of ankylosing spondylitis blood.

TCRdb independently ran MiXCR on the 5' RACE reads; one entry per CDR3 protein. The repertoire holds around 140,000 distinct CDR3 sequences, with 15% to 20% as singletons. The sequenced material came from blood, either unsorted or a sorted T cell fraction (not recorded which). Receptor source: a male donor with ankylosing spondylitis.

The chain combines TRBV6-2 or TRBV6-3 with TRBJ2-2; D is tentatively TRBD1 or TRBD2 (5 bases each). CDR1 is MNHEY and CDR2 is SVGEGT in the germline V gene. The CDR3 has 15 residues. The ends were cut back, 0 bases at V and 4 bases at J, with 9 bases in the middle. CDR3 coding DNA: TGTGCCAGCAGTTACTCACGAGGGGTCACCGGGGAGCTGTTTTTT. As protein: CASSYSRGVTGELFF.

This clonotype has only a few counts. This chain joins TRBV7-9 and TRBJ2-7, with 9 bases that match TRBD1. The CDR3 is 16 residues long. Germline CDR1 and CDR2: SEHNR and FQNEAQ (reference sequence). V trimming: 4 bases; J trimming: 3 bases; junction bases outside the gene matches: 10. CDR3 sequence reads: CASSSTPGQGGYEQYF. Here the CDR3 DNA reads TGTGCCAGCAGCTCAACCCCGGGACAGGGAGGCTACGAGCAGTACTTC.

This chain's CDR3 is CASSFRREHDEQFF. The CDR3 DNA is TGTGCCAGCAGTTTCAGGCGGGAGCACGATGAGCAGTTCTTC. This chain joins TRBV27 and TRBJ2-1, with TRBD2 matching over 7 bases. Germline V gives CDR1 MNHEY, CDR2 SMNVEV (reference sequence). This CDR3 region has 14 residues. V trimming: 3 bases; J trimming: 8 bases; junction bases outside the gene matches: 7.

The chain has TRBV18 and TRBJ2-1, with 11 bases identical to TRBD1. Germline CDR1 reads KGHSH; CDR2 reads LQKENI. V dropped 4 bases and J dropped 8; count of bases not matched to a gene: 4. The CDR3 has 14 amino acids. CDR3 sequence (DNA): TGTGCCAGCTCACTTGGACAGGGGGCTTATGAGCAGTTCTTC. Protein: CASSLGQGAYEQFF.

This clonotype has just a few counts. The rearrangement links TRBV28 to TRBJ2-5; TRBD2 matches 8 bases. V lost 7 bases, J lost 2 bases, and 9 bases stayed unmatched. The CDR3 is 15 amino acids. Germline CDR1 MDHEN, CDR2 SYDVKM. In DNA, the CDR3 is TGTGCCAGCACCCCGGGTAGCGGGATACAAGAGACCCAGTACTTC. Translation gives CASTPGSGIQETQYF.

The genes are TRBV7-9 and TRBJ1-3, with D possibly TRBD1 on 5 matching bases. CDR1 is SEHNR, CDR2 FQNEAQ, per germline (reference sequence). V dropped 8 bases and J dropped 4 bases, with 12 bases sitting between them. The CDR3 covers 13 residues. This CDR3 is CASGADTGNTIYF. Written as DNA, the CDR3 is TGTGCCAGCGGGGCCGATACAGGAAACACCATATATTTT.

The chain carries TRBV12-5 and TRBJ2-1; either TRBD1 or TRBD2 may supply D (6 bases each). Germline-derived CDR1 and CDR2 are LGHNT and FRNRAP. There are 14 residues in the CDR3. V was cut by 5 bases and J by 8 bases, with 16 bases left in between. In DNA, the CDR3 is TGTGCTAGTGGTCGAGGGGACACTAGCCATGAGCAGTTCTTC. Its protein product is CASGRGDTSHEQFF.

This clonotype came up a few times. The V and J genes are TRBV7-9 and TRBJ2-7; 9 nucleotides match TRBD1. The germline gives CDR1 SEHNR, CDR2 FQNEAQ (reference sequence). Unmatched junction bases numbered 5, after V lost 0 bases and J lost 5 bases. The CDR3 spans 15 residues. CDR3 bases: TGTGCCAGCAGCTTAGCCTACAGGGGGCTCGACGAGCAGTACTTC. Its protein product is CASSLAYRGLDEQYF.

Details on this clonotype: Because the CDR3 is missing its conserved closing phenylalanine or tryptophan, this is likely a read error. The DNA is omitted, as the CDR3 cannot be located on it reliably, and the CDR3 follows TCRdb's listing. The genes are TRBV5-4 and TRBJ2-3; the DNA was not used to check the table's D call, TRBD2. The CDR3 is 14 amino acids in total, end residues counted. Germline V gene data show CDR1 as SGHNT and CDR2 as YYREEE (reference sequence). This chain's CDR3 is CASSFGLAETLRIP.

The chain carries TRBV12-3 or TRBV12-4 and TRBJ2-3; unclear D gene. The CDR3 is made up of 12 amino acids. Trimming left V 2 bases short and J 7 bases short, with 7 bases between. CDR3 bases: TGTGCCAGCAGTTTATTGGGGAATACGCAGTATTTT. It encodes CASSLLGNTQYF.

This sequence joins TRBV14 and TRBJ2-7, with TRBD2 matching over 11 bases. Germline CDR1 is SGHDN and CDR2 is FVKESK. The length of the CDR3 is 15 residues. J lost 2 bases, V lost 1 base, and 1 base had no gene match. DNA for the CDR3: TGTGCCAGCAGCCAAGTTAGCGGGAGGGCCTACGAGCAGTACTTC. It is translated as CASSQVSGRAYEQYF.

The CDR3 protein is CASSQDRHYEQYF. Written as DNA, the CDR3 is TGCGCCAGCAGCCAGGACAGACACTACGAGCAGTACTTC. J is TRBJ2-7 and V is TRBV4-3, with a tentative D call TRBD1 (6 bases). Germline CDR1 and CDR2: LGHNA and YSLEER. The V and J ends lost 3 bases and 3 bases respectively, with 9 bases between them. CDR3 length: 13 residues.

The CDR3 loop reads CASSDGGQSTNEKLFF. The CDR3 coding sequence is TGTGCCAGCAGTGACGGGGGACAGTCAACTAATGAAAAACTGTTTTTT. The chain is built from TRBV6-4 and TRBJ1-4, with TRBD1 identical over 7 bases. CDR1 is MRHNA and CDR2 is SNTAGT in the germline V gene. The CDR3 is made up of 16 amino acids. V was pared by 2 bases and J by 0 bases, with 3 bases of the junction left unmatched.

This clonotype has only a few counts. The chain links TRBV28 to TRBJ2-7; D not resolved. CDR3 size: 14 residues. V lost 1 base and J lost 7, with 14 bases in between. Germline V gene sequence: CDR1 MDHEN, CDR2 SYDVKM. This CDR3 reads CASSLSALVGEQYF. In nucleotides, the CDR3 is TGTGCCAGCAGTTTATCGGCGCTAGTGGGTGAGCAGTACTTC.

This clonotype has at least ten counts. The rearrangement links TRBV12-3 or TRBV12-4 to TRBJ2-7, with 11 nucleotides matching TRBD1. There are 16 residues in the CDR3. V lost 6 bases, J lost 4 bases, and 11 bases stayed unmatched. CDR3 sequence (DNA): TGTGCCAGCAGCTCCAGGGGGACAGGGGGTTTTTACGAGCAGTACTTC. This codes for CASSSRGTGGFYEQYF.

V is TRBV6-4 and J is TRBJ2-1, with 13 positions matching TRBD2. The length of the CDR3 is 16 residues. Unmatched junction bases numbered 3, after V lost 0 bases and J lost 7 bases. Germline V gene lookup returns CDR1 MRHNA and CDR2 SNTAGT. The chain's CDR3 is CASSDSGLAGVNEQFF. DNA for the CDR3: TGTGCCAGCAGTGACTCAGGACTAGCGGGAGTAAATGAGCAGTTCTTC.

V is TRBV7-9 and J is TRBJ2-5; TRBD2 matches 7 bases. This CDR3 has 17 amino acids. With 1 base clipped from V and 4 bases from J, the junction kept 12 bases outside the gene matches. Germline CDR1 and CDR2: SEHNR and FQNEAQ (reference sequence). The CDR3 is CASSLVDGGRAGETQYF. The CDR3, as DNA: TGTGCCAGCAGCTTAGTTGACGGTGGGAGGGCGGGAGAGACCCAGTACTTC.

J is TRBJ2-1 and V is TRBV28; D is unclear. Germline CDR1 reads MDHEN; CDR2 reads SYDVKM. V gave up 3 bases and J gave up 8 bases, with 11 bases separating them. The CDR3 is made up of 13 amino acids. The CDR3 sequence is CASSLMGIDEQFF. The CDR3 DNA reads TGTGCCAGCAGTTTGATGGGTATCGATGAGCAGTTCTTC.

This clonotype was detected a few times. The DNA of the CDR3 is TGTGCCAGCAGTACGACAGGGGGAATAGGCACAGATACGCAGTATTTT. This sequence encodes CASSTTGGIGTDTQYF. The chain uses TRBV7-9 and TRBJ2-3; 9 positions agree with TRBD1. Germline-derived CDR1 and CDR2 are SEHNR and FQNEAQ (reference sequence). This CDR3 comprises 16 residues. Germline trimming cut 6 bases from V and 1 base from J; bases unmatched to any gene: 8.

The chain combines TRBV2 with TRBJ2-1, with 8 bases fitting TRBD2. The CDR3 covers 16 residues. Germline V gene lookup returns CDR1 SNHLY and CDR2 FYNNEI. The V and J ends lost 6 bases and 8 bases, in that order; junction bases with no gene match: 15. CDR3 amino acids: CASSVGLAGRGDEQFF. In DNA form, the CDR3 reads TGTGCCAGCAGCGTGGGGCTAGCGGGCCGGGGGGATGAGCAGTTCTTC.

This chain connects TRBV9 to TRBJ2-6; D unclear. Trimming left V 9 bases short and J 0 bases short, with 4 bases between. CDR1 is SGDLS and CDR2 is YYNGEE in the germline V gene. There are 12 residues in the CDR3. CDR3 DNA sequence: TGTGCCACCACCTCTGGGGCCAACGTCCTGACTTTC. Protein product: CATTSGANVLTF.

The chain recombines TRBV27 with TRBJ2-1; 10 bases are shared with TRBD2. The V gene's germline CDR1 is MNHEY and CDR2 SMNVEV (reference sequence). The CDR3 covers 15 residues. Germline trimming cut 2 bases from V and 8 bases from J; bases unmatched to any gene: 6. The CDR3 loop reads CASSLIPSGSDEQFF. DNA of the CDR3: TGTGCCAGCAGTTTAATCCCTAGCGGGAGTGATGAGCAGTTCTTC.

This clonotype was seen more than once but under ten times. The chain couples TRBV5-1 to TRBJ2-2, with D unresolved. CDR1 is SGHRS and CDR2 is YFSETQ in the germline V gene. The CDR3 spans 16 residues. V dropped 3 bases and J dropped 0 bases, with 12 bases sitting between them. Written as DNA, the CDR3 is TGCGCCAGCAGCTGGCCCCAACTATCGAACACCGGGGAGCTGTTTTTT. Amino acid sequence: CASSWPQLSNTGELFF.

The rearrangement uses TRBV4-3 and TRBJ2-7, with D perhaps matching TRBD1 (6 bases). This CDR3 has 15 amino acids. The ends were cut back, 0 bases at V and 4 bases at J, with 13 bases in the middle. Germline CDR1 reads LGHNA; CDR2 reads YSLEER. CDR3 loop: CASSQDLGQSYEQYF. The CDR3 nucleotides read TGCGCCAGCAGCCAAGATTTAGGACAGAGTTACGAGCAGTACTTC.

This clonotype was observed a handful of times. The chain carries TRBV7-9 and TRBJ2-7, with D maybe TRBD1 (6 bases). CDR3 length: 13 amino acids. Germline V CDR1 and CDR2: SEHNR, FQNEAQ (reference sequence). The germline V and J ends were trimmed by 5 bases and 2 bases, with 10 bases remaining between them. The CDR3 region has the DNA TGTGCCAGCAGCACTGCAGGGGCCTACGAGCAGTACTTC. Translating gives CASSTAGAYEQYF.

This clonotype was counted ten times or more. This chain joins TRBV29-1 and TRBJ2-1, with D possibly TRBD2 on 6 matching bases. There are 14 residues in the CDR3. Germline V gene lookup returns CDR1 SQVTM and CDR2 ANQGSEA. V lost 1 base to trimming and J lost 2 bases, with 9 bases between them. The CDR3 nucleotides are TGCAGCGTTGAAGGGGGGGATACCTACAATGAGCAGTTCTTC. Protein product: CSVEGGDTYNEQFF.

This chain uses TRBV5-1 with TRBJ2-2; 11 nucleotides match TRBD2. The CDR3 has 17 residues. V gave up 3 bases and J gave up 0 bases; unmatched junction bases: 4. The germline gives CDR1 SGHRS, CDR2 YFSETQ. The CDR3 is CASSSVLAGANTGELFF. The CDR3 bases are TGCGCCAGCAGCTCCGTACTAGCGGGAGCGAACACCGGGGAGCTGTTTTTT.

The chain combines TRBV4-2 with TRBJ2-1; D possibly corresponds to TRBD2 (5 bases). Germline CDR1 and CDR2: LGHNA and YNFKEQ. There are 12 residues in the CDR3. V was shortened by 10 bases and J by 0 bases, with 7 bases between the two germline ends. CDR3 nucleotide sequence: TGTGCCACTCGGGGCTCCTACAATGAGCAGTTCTTC. Its translation: CATRGSYNEQFF.

There are a few counts of this clonotype. V gene TRBV15 combines with J gene TRBJ2-7; no firm D call. Germline CDR1 and CDR2: LNHNV and YYDKDF (reference sequence). Trimming pared 5 bases from V and 4 bases from J, leaving 9 bases between. CDR3 size: 12 residues. The chain's CDR3 is CATSSDGYEQYF. DNA of the CDR3: TGTGCCACCAGCTCGGACGGGTACGAGCAGTACTTC.

This clonotype was detected a few times. The gene calls are TRBV7-9 and TRBJ2-7, with a weak D call TRBD1 (6 bases). V dropped 5 bases and J dropped 0 bases, with 11 bases sitting between them. The CDR3 contains 14 residues. CDR1 and CDR2 from the germline V gene are SEHNR and FQNEAQ (reference sequence). The CDR3 DNA follows: TGTGCCAGCAGCCCCAGGGGCCCCTCCTACGAGCAGTACTTC. This codes for CASSPRGPSYEQYF.

This sequence joins TRBV6-1 and TRBJ2-1, with 9 bases aligning to TRBD2. J lost 9 bases, V lost 1 base, and 7 bases had no gene match. Germline assignment: CDR1 MNHNS and CDR2 SASEGT. This CDR3 contains 15 residues. The CDR3 reads CASSEGLAGAREQFF. In DNA form, the CDR3 reads TGTGCCAGCAGTGAAGGGTTAGCGGGAGCACGTGAGCAGTTCTTC.